This T cell receptor (beta chain) stems from a study of STAT3 mutations in large granular lymphocyte leukemia. General study points: Every T-cell large granular lymphocyte leukemia patient had at least one immunodominant TCR beta clonotype.

Of note for this clone: The antigen is undetermined.

CDR1 is GTSNPN and CDR2 is SVGIG in the germline V gene (reference sequence). V lost 3 bases and J 5 bases, leaving 22 bases between the germline ends. CDR3 length equals 16 residues. Assay used: immunoSEQ multiplex PCR; TCRdb lists only in-frame clones, some missing. The data contain 11,000 or so clones, approximately 85% of them singletons. The receptor was derived from an elderly man with T-cell large granular lymphocyte leukemia. Some clones in this sample may be carry-over from other donors' samples. Sequencing input: peripheral blood mononuclear cells. This chain connects TRBV30 to TRBJ1-1; D ambiguous. The chain's CDR3 is CAWSYGVPTPRTEAFF. CDR3 in DNA: TGTGCCTGGAGCTACGGTGTTCCGACCCCAAGGACTGAAGCTTTCTTT.